This T cell receptor (beta chain) was obtained from a study of blood T cell repertoires in COVID-19. J lost 0 bases, V lost 5 bases, and 8 bases had no gene match. The germline V gene encodes CDR1 LNHDA and CDR2 SQIVND (reference sequence). The CDR3 covers 18 residues. The table came from immunoSEQ multiplex PCR; TCRdb's copy has only in-frame clones and leaves some out. The sample contains about 260,000 clones, 75% to 95% of which appear only once. The clonotype comes from a person under 35 with COVID-19, enrolled during active disease. The V call is TRBV19, the J call TRBJ2-6, with TRBD1 matching over 9 bases. Sequenced material: peripheral blood. The CDR3 DNA follows: TGTGCCAGTAGTTACGGGACAGGGTACCGCTCTGGGGCCAACGTCCTGACTTTC. This codes for CASSYGTGYRSGANVLTF.